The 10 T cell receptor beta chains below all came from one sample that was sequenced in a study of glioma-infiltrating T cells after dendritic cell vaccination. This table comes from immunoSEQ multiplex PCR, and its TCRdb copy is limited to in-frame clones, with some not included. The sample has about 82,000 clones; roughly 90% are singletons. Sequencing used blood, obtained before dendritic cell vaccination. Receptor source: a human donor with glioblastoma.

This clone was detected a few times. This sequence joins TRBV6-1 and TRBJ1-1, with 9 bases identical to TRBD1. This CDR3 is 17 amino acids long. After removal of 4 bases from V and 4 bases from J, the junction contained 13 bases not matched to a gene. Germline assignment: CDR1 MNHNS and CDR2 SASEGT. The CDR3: CASSGRKTGGAVTEAFF. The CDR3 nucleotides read TGTGCCAGCAGTGGCCGCAAGACAGGGGGAGCTGTCACTGAAGCTTTCTTT.

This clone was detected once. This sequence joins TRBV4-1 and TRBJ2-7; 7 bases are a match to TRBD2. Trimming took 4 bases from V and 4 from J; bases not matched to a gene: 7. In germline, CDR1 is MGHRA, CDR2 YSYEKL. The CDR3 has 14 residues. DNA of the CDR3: TGCGCCAGCAGCCTGGGGGGGGAGAATTACGAGCAGTACTTC. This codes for CASSLGGENYEQYF.

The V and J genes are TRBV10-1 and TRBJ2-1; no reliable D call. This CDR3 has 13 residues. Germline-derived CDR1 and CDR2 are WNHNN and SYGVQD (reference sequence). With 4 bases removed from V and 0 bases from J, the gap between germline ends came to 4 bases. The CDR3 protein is CASSGGSYNEQFF. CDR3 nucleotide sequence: TGCGCCAGCAGTGGCGGCTCCTACAATGAGCAGTTCTTC.

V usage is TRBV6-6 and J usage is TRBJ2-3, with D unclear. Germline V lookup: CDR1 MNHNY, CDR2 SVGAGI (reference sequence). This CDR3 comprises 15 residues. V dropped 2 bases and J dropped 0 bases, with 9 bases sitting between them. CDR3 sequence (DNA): TGTGCCAGCAGTTACCGAGGTAGCAGCACAGATACGCAGTATTTT. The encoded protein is CASSYRGSSTDTQYF.

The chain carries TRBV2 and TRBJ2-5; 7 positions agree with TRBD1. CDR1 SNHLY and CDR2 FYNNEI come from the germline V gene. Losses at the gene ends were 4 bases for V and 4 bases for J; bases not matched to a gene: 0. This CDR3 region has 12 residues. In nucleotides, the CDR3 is TGTGCCAGCAGTGCAGGGGGAGAGACCCAGTACTTC. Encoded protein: CASSAGGETQYF.

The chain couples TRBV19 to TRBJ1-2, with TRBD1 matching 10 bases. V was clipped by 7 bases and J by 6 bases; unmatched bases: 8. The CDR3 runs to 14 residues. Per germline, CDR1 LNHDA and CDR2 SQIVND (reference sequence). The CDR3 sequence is CASTAVDRGHGYTF. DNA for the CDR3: TGTGCCAGTACCGCAGTAGACAGGGGGCATGGCTACACCTTC. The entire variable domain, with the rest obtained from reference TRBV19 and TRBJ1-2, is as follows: DGGITQSPKYLFRKEGQNVTLSCEQNLNHDAMYWYRQDPGQGLRLIYYSQIVNDFQKGDIAEGYSVSREKKESFPLTVTSAQKNPTAFYLCASTAVDRGHGYTFGSGTRLTVV.

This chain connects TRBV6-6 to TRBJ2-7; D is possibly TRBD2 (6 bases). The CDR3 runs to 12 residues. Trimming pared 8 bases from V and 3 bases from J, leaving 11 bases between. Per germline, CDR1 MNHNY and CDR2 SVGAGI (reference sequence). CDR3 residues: CASQAGNYEQYF. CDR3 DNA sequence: TGTGCCAGCCAGGCGGGGAACTACGAGCAGTACTTC.

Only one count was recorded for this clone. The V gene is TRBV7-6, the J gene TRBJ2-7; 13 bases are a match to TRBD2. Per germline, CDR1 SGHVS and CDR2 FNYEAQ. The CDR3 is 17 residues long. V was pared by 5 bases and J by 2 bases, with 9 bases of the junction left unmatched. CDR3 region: CASSKKTGTSGAYEQYF. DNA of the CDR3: TGTGCCAGCAGCAAAAAAACCGGGACTAGCGGGGCCTACGAGCAGTACTTC.

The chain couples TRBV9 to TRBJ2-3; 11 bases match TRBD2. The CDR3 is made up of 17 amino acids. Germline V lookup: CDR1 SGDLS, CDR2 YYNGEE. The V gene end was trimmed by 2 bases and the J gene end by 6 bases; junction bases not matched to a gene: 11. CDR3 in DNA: TGTGCCAGCAGCGTTCAAAGTAGCGGGAGGGCCGGGGATACGCAGTATTTT. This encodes CASSVQSSGRAGDTQYF.

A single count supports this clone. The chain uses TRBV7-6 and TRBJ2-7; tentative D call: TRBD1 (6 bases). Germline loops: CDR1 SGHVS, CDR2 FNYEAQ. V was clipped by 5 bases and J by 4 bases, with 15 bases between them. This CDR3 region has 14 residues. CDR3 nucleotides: TGTGCCAGCAGCCTAACAGAAGGGGGTTACGAGCAGTACTTC. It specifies CASSLTEGGYEQYF. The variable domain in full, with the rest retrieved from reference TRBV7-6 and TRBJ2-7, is GAGVSQSPRYKVTKRGQDVALRCDPISGHVSLYWYRQALGQGPEFLTYFNYEAQQDKSGLPNDRFSAERPEGSISTLTIQRTEQRDSAMYRCASSLTEGGYEQYFGPGTRLTVT.